The 27 T cell receptor beta chains presented below share a single source sample, sequenced in a study of T cells after yellow fever vaccination. TCRdb re-derived calls from the 5' RACE reads in MiXCR, one entry per CDR3 protein. The repertoire consists of about 360,000 distinct CDR3 sequences, with approximately 6% occurring once and the leading ten covering about 15%. Here the sequenced sample was PBMCs, taken 5 days after the yellow fever booster vaccination. These receptors were taken from a man aged 25-45 years who received the YFV17D yellow fever vaccine.

This clonotype was recorded a few times. The chain has TRBV30 and TRBJ1-2; D not resolved. The CDR3 is 14 amino acids. CDR1 is GTSNPN, CDR2 SVGIG, per germline (reference sequence). The germline V and J ends were trimmed by 3 bases and 2 bases, with 13 bases remaining between them. The CDR3 loop is CAWSHLGENYGYTF. The CDR3 DNA sequence: TGTGCCTGGAGCCATCTTGGGGAGAACTATGGCTACACCTTC.

The rearrangement links TRBV12-3 or TRBV12-4 to TRBJ1-1; no clear D gene. The CDR3 runs 14 residues. Trimming stripped 5 bases from V and 1 base from J, with 11 bases between. The CDR3: CASSLFFQNTEAFF. The DNA of the CDR3 is TGTGCCAGCAGTCTGTTCTTTCAGAACACTGAAGCTTTCTTT.

The J gene is TRBJ1-4, the V gene TRBV5-4; D is unclear. With 3 bases removed from V and 4 bases from J, the gap between germline ends came to 13 bases. Germline CDR1 and CDR2: SGHNT and YYREEE (reference sequence). The CDR3 length is 15 residues. The CDR3 here is CASSSGRTVNEKLFF. The CDR3 DNA follows: TGTGCCAGCAGCTCTGGACGGACCGTTAATGAAAAACTGTTTTTT.

This chain connects TRBV7-2 to TRBJ1-2; no clear D gene. Germline loops: CDR1 SGHTA, CDR2 FQGNSA. The CDR3 has 15 amino acids. V lost 2 bases to trimming and J lost 0 bases, with 10 bases between them. CDR3 amino acids: CASSLFTETNYGYTF. The CDR3 nucleotides are TGTGCCAGCAGCTTATTTACCGAGACTAACTATGGCTACACCTTC.

The sample holds many counts of this clonotype. CDR3 region: CASSQTSGNYNEQFF. The CDR3 DNA reads TGTGCCAGCTCACAGACTAGCGGAAACTACAATGAGCAGTTCTTC. This chain links TRBV18 with TRBJ2-1; the match to TRBD2 covers 9 bases. This CDR3 has 15 residues. Germline V gene sequence: CDR1 KGHSH, CDR2 LQKENI. The V segment lost 4 bases and the J segment 3 bases; nucleotides outside the gene matches: 4.

This clonotype has a handful of counts. The rearrangement joins TRBV7-2 to TRBJ2-7; TRBD2 agrees at 11 bases. Germline CDR1 and CDR2: SGHTA and FQGNSA. V was pared by 8 bases and J by 2 bases, with 5 bases of the junction left unmatched. The CDR3 is 14 residues long. Here the CDR3 DNA reads TGTGCCAGCGCCGGGACTAGCGGCCCCTACGAGCAGTACTTC. Its translation is CASAGTSGPYEQYF. The full variable domain, its missing parts supplied by reference TRBV7-2 and TRBJ2-7, is GAGVSQSPSNKVTEKGKDVELRCDPISGHTALYWYRQSLGQGLEFLIYFQGNSAPDKSGLPSDRFSAERTGGSVSTLTIQRTQQEDSAVYLCASAGTSGPYEQYFGPGTRLTVT.

Only a few counts were recorded for this clonotype. V is TRBV12-3 or TRBV12-4 and J is TRBJ2-5; 9 positions match TRBD2. The V and J ends lost 3 bases and 5 bases, in that order; junction bases with no gene match: 13. This CDR3 is 17 amino acids long. The CDR3 reads CASSLVLAGRWGETQYF. CDR3 coding DNA: TGTGCCAGCAGTTTGGTCCTAGCGGGGAGGTGGGGGGAGACCCAGTACTTC.

The chain is built from TRBV19 and TRBJ1-2; D not certain. The CDR3 covers 14 residues. Trimming pared 7 bases from V and 8 bases from J, leaving 20 bases between. Germline values: CDR1 LNHDA, CDR2 SQIVND (reference sequence). CDR3 nucleotides: TGTGCCAGTACCAACCCCGTTCCCTCAAGGGGCTACACCTTC. Protein: CASTNPVPSRGYTF.

In this sample, this clonotype turned up a few times. This chain links TRBV15 with TRBJ2-1, with a possible D match to TRBD2 (5 bases). Germline assignment: CDR1 LNHNV and CDR2 YYDKDF (reference sequence). V lost 0 bases and J lost 7, with 16 bases in between. The CDR3 is 16 residues long. CDR3 DNA sequence: TGTGCCACCAGCAGAGATGGCAGCGGACTTTATAATGAGCAGTTCTTC. This translates into CATSRDGSGLYNEQFF.

V usage is TRBV6-5 and J usage is TRBJ2-1, with TRBD2 matching 14 bases. Trimming at V came to 0 bases and at J to 5 bases, leaving 9 bases not matched to a gene. The germline CDR1 and CDR2 sequences are MNHEY and SVGAGI. The CDR3 has 19 amino acids. The CDR3 here is CASSYSVGTSGSLDNEQFF. The CDR3 DNA reads TGTGCCAGCAGTTACTCAGTCGGGACTAGCGGGAGTTTGGACAATGAGCAGTTCTTC.

This clonotype was picked up a small number of times. The chain uses TRBV12-3 or TRBV12-4 and TRBJ1-4; tentative D call: TRBD1 (5 bases). This CDR3 is 15 amino acids long. Trimming removed 5 bases at V and 5 bases at J, with 15 bases between. The CDR3 DNA is TGTGCCAGCAGTCAATCCGGTTCAGGGAATGAAAAACTGTTTTTT. Translation gives CASSQSGSGNEKLFF.

To note about this clonotype: Mismatch with germline at one junction end may stem from a read error. V and J are TRBV6-5 and TRBJ1-4; unclear D gene. This CDR3 contains 16 residues. Germline lookup yields CDR1 MNHEY and CDR2 SVGAGI. Written as DNA, the CDR3 is TGTGCCAGCTGTTATCGACATGTCGCAACTAATGAAAAACTGTTTTTT. This gives the protein CASCYRHVATNEKLFF.

The V and J genes are TRBV7-8 and TRBJ1-4; maybe TRBD1 (6 bases). This CDR3 is built from 15 residues. V dropped 2 bases and J dropped 7 bases, with 14 bases sitting between them. Germline V lookup: CDR1 SGHVS, CDR2 FQNEAQ. The CDR3, as DNA: TGTGCCAGCAGCTTAATTGGGGGGGGCGTTGAAAAACTGTTTTTT. This sequence encodes CASSLIGGGVEKLFF.

This clonotype was seen at least ten times. The chain employs TRBV3-1 and TRBJ1-6, with D tentatively TRBD1 (6 bases). This CDR3 has 14 residues. The V end was cut by 4 bases, the J end by 11 bases, with 15 bases between. Germline V gives CDR1 LGHDT, CDR2 YNNKEL (reference sequence). The CDR3 region has the DNA TGTGCCAGCAGCCTCCCCCCGGGACAAGCACCCCTCCACTTT. Encoded protein: CASSLPPGQAPLHF.

The sample holds a few counts of this clonotype. The chain recombines TRBV19 with TRBJ2-1, with 10 bases fitting TRBD2. J gave up 3 bases and V 5 bases, and 7 bases lay outside the gene matches. Germline-derived CDR1 and CDR2 are LNHDA and SQIVND (reference sequence). The CDR3 has 16 amino acids. The CDR3 region is CASSHLAGVIYNEQFF. The CDR3 region has the DNA TGTGCCAGTAGTCATCTAGCGGGAGTAATCTACAATGAGCAGTTCTTC.

In this sample, this clonotype turned up many times. This chain uses TRBV4-3 with TRBJ1-2, with D possibly matching TRBD1 (6 bases). This CDR3 contains 18 residues. V gave up 0 bases and J gave up 5 bases, with 22 bases separating them. Germline V gene data show CDR1 as LGHNA and CDR2 as YSLEER. CDR3 nucleotide sequence: TGCGCCAGCAGCCAAGAAGTGAGTCGGGACATCCTACCGTATGGCTACACCTTC. The encoded protein is CASSQEVSRDILPYGYTF.

CDR3 coding DNA: TGCGCCAGCAGCTTAGCGGGGGCCGGGGGTGAGCAGTTCTTC. This codes for CASSLAGAGGEQFF. This chain connects TRBV5-1 to TRBJ2-1; 8 bases are a match to TRBD2. Germline V gene lookup returns CDR1 SGHRS and CDR2 YFSETQ. V was clipped by 2 bases and J by 9 bases; unmatched bases: 7. CDR3 length equals 14 residues.

The chain joins TRBV20-1 to TRBJ2-1, with 10 bases lining up with TRBD1. The CDR3 extends over 14 amino acids. V trimming: 7 bases; J trimming: 7 bases; junction bases outside the gene matches: 10. The germline V gene encodes CDR1 DFQATT and CDR2 SNEGSKA (reference sequence). CDR3 loop: CSVFKTGGTNEQFF. The CDR3 coding sequence is TGCAGTGTCTTCAAGACAGGGGGCACGAATGAGCAGTTCTTC.

Many counts were recorded for this clonotype. The chain has TRBV20-1 and TRBJ1-1; D is uncertain. CDR1 is DFQATT and CDR2 is SNEGSKA in the germline V gene (reference sequence). The CDR3 runs to 13 residues. Trimming shortened V by 0 bases and J by 5 bases, and 10 bases separated the two germline ends. The DNA of the CDR3 is TGCAGTGCTAGAGACCAATTAGGAACTGAAGCTTTCTTT. This gives the protein CSARDQLGTEAFF.

This clonotype appeared a few times. The chain has TRBV7-2 and TRBJ2-7; a possible D gene is TRBD1 (5 bases). The CDR3 loop spans 13 amino acids. In germline, CDR1 is SGHTA, CDR2 FQGNSA. Trimming left V 3 bases short and J 6 bases short, with 12 bases between. The CDR3 protein is CASSFAADSEQYF. The CDR3 DNA sequence: TGTGCCAGCAGCTTTGCCGCCGACAGCGAGCAGTACTTC.

The sample holds many counts of this clonotype. The chain joins TRBV20-1 to TRBJ2-5; D gene ambiguous. The CDR3 consists of 11 residues. The V end was cut by 3 bases, the J end by 5 bases, with 7 bases between. The germline CDR1 and CDR2 sequences are DFQATT and SNEGSKA (reference sequence). CDR3 protein: CSARHGETQYF. The CDR3 DNA follows: TGCAGTGCTAGGCACGGGGAGACCCAGTACTTC.

The table lists this clonotype with many counts. The genes are TRBV20-1 and TRBJ2-5, with TRBD2 as a possible D gene (5 bases). Germline assignment: CDR1 DFQATT and CDR2 SNEGSKA (reference sequence). The CDR3 covers 14 residues. Trimming took 1 base from V and 4 from J, leaving 13 bases between them. The CDR3 sequence: CSARVPGSGETQYF. CDR3 DNA: TGCAGTGCTAGAGTGCCGGGATCAGGAGAGACCCAGTACTTC.

The chain employs TRBV5-6 and TRBJ2-2; no definite D call. The CDR3 spans 12 residues. From germline, CDR1 is SGHDT and CDR2 YYEEEE. V was clipped by 4 bases and J by 6 bases, with 7 bases between them. As DNA, the CDR3 is TGTGCCAGCAGCCCATGGGCCGGGGAGCTGTTTTTT. Amino acids: CASSPWAGELFF.

The V and J genes are TRBV10-3 and TRBJ2-2; D unresolved. Germline V gives CDR1 ENHRY, CDR2 SYGVKD. This CDR3 contains 13 residues. Trimming cost V 8 bases and J 7 bases, with 14 bases left between them. The CDR3 region is CAIPRTEFGELFF. DNA for the CDR3: TGTGCCATCCCTCGGACCGAGTTCGGGGAGCTGTTTTTT.

In this sample, this clonotype turned up a few times. V is TRBV20-1 and J is TRBJ1-3; 7 bases map to TRBD1. CDR3 size: 14 residues. Germline V gene sequence: CDR1 DFQATT, CDR2 SNEGSKA (reference sequence). The V and J ends lost 0 bases and 2 bases, in that order; junction bases with no gene match: 1. The DNA for the CDR3 is TGCAGTGCTAGAGAGACAGGGACTGGAAACACCATATATTTT. Translated: CSARETGTGNTIYF.

This clonotype was recorded a few times. The chain combines TRBV25-1 with TRBJ1-4; D remains unclear. The CDR3 is 15 amino acids. The germline V and J ends were trimmed by 5 bases and 0 bases, with 10 bases remaining between them. Germline CDR1 is MGHDK and CDR2 is SYGVNS. The CDR3 loop reads CASSPLIPTNEKLFF. CDR3 nucleotides: TGTGCCAGCAGTCCCCTGATTCCAACTAATGAAAAACTGTTTTTT.

This clonotype was recorded many times. The chain is built from TRBV7-6 and TRBJ2-7, with a weak D call TRBD2 (5 bases). V lost 5 bases to trimming and J lost 3 bases, with 23 bases between them. CDR1 and CDR2 from the germline V gene are SGHVS and FNYEAQ. CDR3 length: 17 amino acids. DNA of the CDR3: TGTGCCAGCAGCCCCCGGTCCCCCGGGGTATTTGGCTACGAGCAGTACTTC. Protein product: CASSPRSPGVFGYEQYF.